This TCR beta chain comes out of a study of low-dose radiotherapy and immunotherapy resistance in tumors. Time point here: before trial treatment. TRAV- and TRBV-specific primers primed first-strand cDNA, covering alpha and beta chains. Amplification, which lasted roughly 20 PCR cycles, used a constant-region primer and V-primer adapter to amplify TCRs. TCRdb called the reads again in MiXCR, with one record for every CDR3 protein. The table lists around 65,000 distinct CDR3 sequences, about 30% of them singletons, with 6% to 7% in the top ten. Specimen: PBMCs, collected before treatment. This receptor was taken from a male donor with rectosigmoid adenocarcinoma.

CDR3 nucleotides: TGCGCCAGCAGCCTGGGACTAGCGGGAGATACCCACGAGCAGTACTTC. It encodes CASSLGLAGDTHEQYF. The genes are TRBV5-1 and TRBJ2-7; 14 bases line up with TRBD2. V gave up 4 bases and J gave up 5 bases; unmatched junction bases: 8. This CDR3 has 16 residues. Germline-derived CDR1 and CDR2 are SGHRS and YFSETQ. The full variable domain, with the rest looked up from reference TRBV5-1 and TRBJ2-7, is KAGVTQTPRYLIKTRGQQVTLSCSPISGHRSVSWYQQTPGQGLQFLFEYFSETQRNKGNFPGRFSGRQFSNSRSEMNVSTLELGDSALYLCASSLGLAGDTHEQYFGPGTRLTVT.